This entry describes one T cell receptor beta chain. CDR1 is MNHEY and CDR2 is SVGAGI in the germline V gene. V lost 10 bases and J lost 0, with 15 bases in between. This CDR3 is built from 14 residues. A Seattle source enrolled patients during active infection and followed them longitudinally. Authors' processing steps: The assay estimated nucleated cells by amplifying reference gene primers. Repertoires were generated with immunoSEQ multiplex PCR, while TCRdb's copy carries only in-frame clones and drops some. The V and J calls and clone size come from that table; D and trimming were worked out from the DNA. The sample yields about 180,000 clones, roughly 88% seen once. This entry belongs to a study of blood T cell repertoires in COVID-19. In the study overall: Both acute and convalescent COVID-19 samples were obtained from the United States, Italy and Spain. T cells, B-cell-depleted T cells, or PBMCs supplied cDNA or gDNA.

This TCR was sampled from a woman in her 40s with COVID-19, enrolled during active disease. Sequenced sample: peripheral blood. The genes are TRBV6-5 and TRBJ2-5, with D possibly being TRBD2 (6 bases). This CDR3 reads CATGRWGDQETQYF. The CDR3 DNA follows: TGTGCCACCGGAAGGTGGGGGGACCAAGAGACCCAGTACTTC.